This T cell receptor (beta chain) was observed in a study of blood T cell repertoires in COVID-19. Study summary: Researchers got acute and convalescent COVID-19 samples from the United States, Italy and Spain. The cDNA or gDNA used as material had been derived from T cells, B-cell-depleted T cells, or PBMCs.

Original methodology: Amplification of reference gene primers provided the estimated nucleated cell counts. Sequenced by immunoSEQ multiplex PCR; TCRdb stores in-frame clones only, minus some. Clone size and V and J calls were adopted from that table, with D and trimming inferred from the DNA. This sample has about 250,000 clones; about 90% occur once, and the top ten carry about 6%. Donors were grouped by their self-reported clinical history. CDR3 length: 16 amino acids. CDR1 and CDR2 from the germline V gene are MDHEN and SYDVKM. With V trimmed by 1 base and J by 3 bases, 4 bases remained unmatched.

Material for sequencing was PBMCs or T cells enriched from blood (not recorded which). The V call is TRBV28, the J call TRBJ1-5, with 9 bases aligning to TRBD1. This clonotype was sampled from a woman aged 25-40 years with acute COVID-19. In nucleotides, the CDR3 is TGTGCCAGCAGTTTATCACAGGGGGCTACCAATCAGCCCCAGCATTTT. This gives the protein CASSLSQGATNQPQHF.